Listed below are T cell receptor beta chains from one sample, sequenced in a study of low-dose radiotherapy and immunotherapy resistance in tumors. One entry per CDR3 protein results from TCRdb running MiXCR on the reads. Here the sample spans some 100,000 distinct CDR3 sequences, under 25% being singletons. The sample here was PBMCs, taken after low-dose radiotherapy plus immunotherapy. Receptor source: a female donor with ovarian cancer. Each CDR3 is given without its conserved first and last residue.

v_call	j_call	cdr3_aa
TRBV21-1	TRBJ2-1	ASSNDRENNEQF
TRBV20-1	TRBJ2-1	SAKSSLGASYNEQF
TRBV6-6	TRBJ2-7	ASSYSQDLVQY
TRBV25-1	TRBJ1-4	ASQRTNEKLF
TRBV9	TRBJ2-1	ASSVGRDSSYNEQF
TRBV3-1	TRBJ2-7	ASSQDSWGSVPYEQY
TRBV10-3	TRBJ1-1	ATRGGTNTEAF
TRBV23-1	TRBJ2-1	ASSQSRGGSVGSYNEQF
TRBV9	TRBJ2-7	ASSATRSYEQY
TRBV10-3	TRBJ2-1	AISGGLAGGLSYNEQF
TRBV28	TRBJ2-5	ASTPTRDRGRETQY
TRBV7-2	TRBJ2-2	ASSSVRQGLRTGELF
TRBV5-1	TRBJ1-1	ASSYSGTGVNTEAF
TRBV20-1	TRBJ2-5	SAGGGQGVTTAKETQY
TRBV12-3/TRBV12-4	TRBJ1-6	ASSSLGRGNSPLH
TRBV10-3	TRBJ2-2	AISESASSGELF
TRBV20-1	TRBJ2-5	SASSPGGEETQY
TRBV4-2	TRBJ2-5	ASSRTGTETQY
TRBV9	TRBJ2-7	ASSPRFGGIGEQY
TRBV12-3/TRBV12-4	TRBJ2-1	ASSPGTDSYNEQF